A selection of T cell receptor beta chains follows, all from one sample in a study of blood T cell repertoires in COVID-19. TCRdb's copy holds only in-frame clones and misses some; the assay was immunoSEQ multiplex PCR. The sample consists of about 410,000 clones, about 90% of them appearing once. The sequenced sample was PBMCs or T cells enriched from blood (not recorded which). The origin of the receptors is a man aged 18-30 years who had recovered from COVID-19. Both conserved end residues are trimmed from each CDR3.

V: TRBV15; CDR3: ATSRDLGRGYTEAF
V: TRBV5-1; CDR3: ASSGGRDTEAF
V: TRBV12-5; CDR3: ASGVPGAPTPDRVSTGTEAF
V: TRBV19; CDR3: ASSLQGLGQPQH
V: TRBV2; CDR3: ASSEGIGTANTEAF
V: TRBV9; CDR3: ASSLLGRNGIGRDEQY
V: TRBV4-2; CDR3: ASSQRGTTGSTEAF
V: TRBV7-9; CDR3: ASSDPTGQGDYGYT
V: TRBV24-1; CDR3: ATGPGLARNEQF
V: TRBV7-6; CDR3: ASSADDRGREQY
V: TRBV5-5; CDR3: ASSRGVAGGEQF
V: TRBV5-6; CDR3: ASSFQAEEDTGELF
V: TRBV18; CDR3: ASSPASLGHRGANVLT
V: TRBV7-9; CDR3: ASTKPNNYEQY
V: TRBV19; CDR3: ASSQVQDSYEQY
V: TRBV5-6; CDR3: ASSLGDRGNTEAF
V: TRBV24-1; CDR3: ATPSGGTDSNQPQH
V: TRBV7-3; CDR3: ASSLTQGDLYGYT
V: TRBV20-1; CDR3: SASPLVGQATSQPQH
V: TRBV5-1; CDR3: ASSWGGQETQY
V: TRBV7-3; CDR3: ASSVTGAGEQY
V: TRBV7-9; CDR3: ASSLRTGYEQY
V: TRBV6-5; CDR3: ASGRGGGSTEAF
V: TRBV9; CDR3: ASSATDRGRETQY
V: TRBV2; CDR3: ASSESSQPQH
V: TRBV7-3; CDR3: ASSLGQGIDSPLH
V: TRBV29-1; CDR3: SVYQGAEAF
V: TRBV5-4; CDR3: ASSLSRNTEAF
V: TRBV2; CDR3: ASIRGTGLENTIY
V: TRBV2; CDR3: ASSSGYQETQY
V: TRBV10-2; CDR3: ASSGGTGGSPLH
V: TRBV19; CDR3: ASSLNPTGVSSPLH
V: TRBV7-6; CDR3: ASSSGTGVLTDTQY
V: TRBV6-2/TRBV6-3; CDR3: ASSYSTQEGYGYT
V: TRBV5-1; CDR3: ASSLAGGAGYEQY
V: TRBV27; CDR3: ASSFNGGLAF
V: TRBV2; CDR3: ASRGTRSPEAF
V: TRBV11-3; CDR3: ASSRDKGNTIY
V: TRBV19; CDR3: ASSIAGAPNQPQH
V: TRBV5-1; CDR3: ASSWRPGGSGNTIY
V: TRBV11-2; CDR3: ASSRIRDGYT
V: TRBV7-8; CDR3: ASSLERQGRMTGANVLT
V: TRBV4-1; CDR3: ASSLGLVSSYEQY
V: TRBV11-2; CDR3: ASSLVESGNTEAF
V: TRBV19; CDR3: ASSTGDYNEQF
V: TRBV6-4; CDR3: ASSLGQESSPLH
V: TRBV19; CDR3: ASSSRGTGGSQPQH
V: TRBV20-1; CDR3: SASAGQGSSPLH
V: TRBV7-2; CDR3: ASSFVSLGGGYGYT
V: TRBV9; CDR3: ASSVGLAGAPYEQY
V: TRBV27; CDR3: ASSFFPRLAGGNEQF
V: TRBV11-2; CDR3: ASSHYTGSDYGYT
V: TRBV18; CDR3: ASSPRTGPNTEAF
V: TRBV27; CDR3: ASSFQKNTGELF
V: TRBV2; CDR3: ASNDRPYSNQPQH
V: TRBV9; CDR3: ASSVGQGGYGYT
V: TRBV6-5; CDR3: ASTRAGDGYT
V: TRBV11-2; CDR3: ASSLAVTGVDEQY
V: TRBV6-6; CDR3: ASVGPTYGYT
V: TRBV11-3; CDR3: ASSLGGGPTGELF